Reported below is one T cell receptor beta chain. Its matching antigen is unknown. Each donor (without exception) was a healthy Caucasian. The record originates from a study of identical twins. General study results and limits: Some out-of-frame alpha sequences were shared by twins, and these showed excess low generation probability.

TCRdb itself ran the 5' RACE reads through MiXCR, one entry per CDR3 protein. The sample includes roughly 770,000 distinct CDR3 sequences, 15% to 20% of them seen just once. These records were also assigned to another study, of T cells expressing NK-cell markers. From that paper: It was from sorted CD3+CD56+NKG2C+, CD3+CD56+NKG2C- and CD3+CD56-NKG2C+ T cells that TCR beta repertoires came. Sequenced donors, eight in total, included seven who were HCMV-seropositive and one who was seronegative.

Sequencing input: PBMCs. The sequence came from a woman aged 18-35 years in good health.

The CDR3 region is CASSLWRLPGYF. In DNA form, the CDR3 reads TGTGCCAGCAGTTTATGGAGGCTCCCGGGGTACTTC. V gene TRBV27 combines with J gene TRBJ2-4; D perhaps matches TRBD2 (5 bases). From germline, CDR1 is MNHEY and CDR2 SMNVEV (reference sequence). This CDR3 contains 12 residues. Trimming left V 1 base short and J 15 bases short, with 13 bases between.